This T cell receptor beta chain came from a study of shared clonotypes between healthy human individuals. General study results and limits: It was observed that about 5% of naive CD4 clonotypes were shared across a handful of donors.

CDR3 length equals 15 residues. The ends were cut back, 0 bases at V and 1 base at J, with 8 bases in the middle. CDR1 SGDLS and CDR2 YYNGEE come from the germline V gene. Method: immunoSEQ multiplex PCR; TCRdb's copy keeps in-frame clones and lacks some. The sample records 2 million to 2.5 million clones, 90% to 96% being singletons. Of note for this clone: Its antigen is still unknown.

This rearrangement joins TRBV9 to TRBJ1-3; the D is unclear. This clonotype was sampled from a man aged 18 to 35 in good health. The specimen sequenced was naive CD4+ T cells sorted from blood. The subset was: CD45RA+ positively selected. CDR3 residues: CASSVAGVSGNTIYF. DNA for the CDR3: TGTGCCAGCAGCGTAGCTGGGGTGTCTGGAAACACCATATATTTT.